Sequencing of this T cell receptor (beta chain) was carried out in a study of blood T cell repertoires in COVID-19. Study-level information: Sources were T cells, B-cell-depleted T cells, or PBMCs; the material itself was cDNA or gDNA.

TCRdb keeps only in-frame clones here, not all; method: immunoSEQ multiplex PCR. Among tens of thousands of clones listed, around 83% were seen once. This CDR3 spans 15 amino acids. The germline CDR1 and CDR2 sequences are LGHNA and YNFKEQ. The V and J ends lost 0 bases and 0 bases respectively, with 9 bases between them. This chain links TRBV4-2 with TRBJ2-7; tentatively, D is TRBD2 (5 bases). The sequence was collected from a man at least 80 years old with acute or convalescent COVID-19. Input material: peripheral blood. The CDR3 here is CASSQDRAGSYEQYF. CDR3 nucleotide sequence: TGTGCCAGCAGCCAAGATCGGGCGGGCTCCTACGAGCAGTACTTC.